The 20 T cell receptor beta chains below come from one sample, sequenced in a study of radiotherapy plus CTLA-4 blockade in lung cancer. Here immunoSEQ multiplex PCR was the method, and the copy in TCRdb shows in-frame clones only, minus some. The sample has about 60,000 clones; just over 75% are singletons. The sequenced sample was peripheral blood, obtained from a patient treated with radiotherapy plus ipilimumab. The origin of the receptors is a human donor with non-small cell lung cancer who had a partial response to radiotherapy plus ipilimumab.

V usage is TRBV5-6 and J usage is TRBJ1-4, with 9 positions matching TRBD1. This CDR3 is 16 amino acids long. Germline CDR1 SGHDT, CDR2 YYEEEE. The V and J ends lost 3 bases and 6 bases, in that order; junction bases with no gene match: 9. CDR3: CASSYQGTGSYEKLFF. CDR3 coding DNA: TGTGCCAGCAGCTACCAGGGGACAGGGTCTTATGAAAAACTGTTTTTT.

This clone ranks as medium-sized. This chain joins TRBV5-1 and TRBJ2-2, with 12 bases lining up with TRBD2. CDR3 length: 19 amino acids. After removal of 1 base from V and 0 bases from J, the junction contained 7 bases not matched to a gene. Germline values: CDR1 SGHRS, CDR2 YFSETQ. The CDR3 region is CASSLMGLAGGANTGELFF. CDR3 DNA sequence: TGCGCCAGCAGCTTGATGGGACTAGCGGGTGGAGCGAACACCGGGGAGCTGTTTTTT.

The chain is built from TRBV7-9 and TRBJ2-4; the D gene is possibly TRBD2 (6 bases). CDR1 SEHNR and CDR2 FQNEAQ come from the germline V gene (reference sequence). The length of the CDR3 is 13 residues. CDR3 sequence (DNA): TGTGCGAGCCAAGGGTCTGGGGGGAACATTCAGTACTTC. Protein: CASQGSGGNIQYF. Full variable domain (missing parts from reference TRBV7-9 and TRBJ2-4): DTGVSQNPRHKITKRGQNVTFRCDPISEHNRLYWYRQTLGQGPEFLTYFQNEAQLEKSRLLSDRFSAERPKGSFSTLEIQRTEQGDSAMYLCASQGSGGNIQYFGAGTRLSVL.

This chain links TRBV2 with TRBJ1-3; 9 nucleotides line up with TRBD1. Germline lookup yields CDR1 SNHLY and CDR2 FYNNEI. The CDR3 loop spans 15 amino acids. V shed 5 bases and J 6 bases; nucleotides not matched to a gene: 8. CDR3 loop: CASSLGTGKVNTIYF. CDR3 in DNA: TGTGCCAGCAGTCTCGGGACAGGGAAAGTAAACACCATATATTTT.

V usage is TRBV19 and J usage is TRBJ1-5; TRBD1 matches at 8 bases. CDR3 length: 14 amino acids. V shed 6 bases and J 7 bases; nucleotides not matched to a gene: 8. Germline V gene sequence: CDR1 LNHDA, CDR2 SQIVND (reference sequence). The CDR3 loop is CASRTGEWGQPQHF. The CDR3 coding sequence is TGTGCCAGTAGGACAGGGGAATGGGGACAGCCCCAGCATTTT.

The chain is built from TRBV18 and TRBJ1-1, with D hard to call. The CDR3 contains 15 residues. Trimming took 3 bases from V and 0 from J, leaving 11 bases between them. Per the germline V gene, CDR1 is KGHSH and CDR2 is LQKENI. The CDR3 DNA reads as TGTGCCAGCTCACCGAACAGAAACATGAACACTGAAGCTTTCTTT. It specifies CASSPNRNMNTEAFF.

This clone has more than one count but fewer than ten. The rearrangement links TRBV19 to TRBJ2-5; 7 positions match TRBD1. TRBJ2-7 matches the DNA end more closely, so the J call is doubtful. The CDR3 has 14 amino acids. The germline V gene has CDR1 LNHDA and CDR2 SQIVND (reference sequence). The CDR3 is CASRSRDSQYEQYF. CDR3 bases: TGTGCCAGTAGGTCCCGGGACAGCCAGTACGAGCAGTACTTC.

The V call is TRBV28, the J call TRBJ2-7, with 7 bases that match TRBD1. Germline V lookup: CDR1 MDHEN, CDR2 SYDVKM. The CDR3 is 15 residues long. Trimming at V came to 3 bases and at J to 0 bases, leaving 5 bases not matched to a gene. CDR3 region: CASSLSRDSSYEQYF. As DNA, the CDR3 is TGTGCCAGCAGTTTGTCTCGGGACAGCTCCTACGAGCAGTACTTC.

This rearrangement joins TRBV6-5 to TRBJ1-2; TRBD1 matches at 9 bases. Germline-derived CDR1 and CDR2 are MNHEY and SVGAGI. The CDR3 has 14 amino acids. The junction had 5 bases not matched to a gene; V was cut back by 2 bases and J by 7 bases. CDR3 loop: CASSYQRTGAGYTF. The CDR3 nucleotides are TGTGCCAGCAGTTACCAACGGACAGGGGCTGGCTACACCTTC.

This chain connects TRBV5-1 to TRBJ2-7, with 11 bases aligning to TRBD1. The CDR3 runs 15 residues. Germline trimming cut 0 bases from V and 4 bases from J; bases unmatched to any gene: 3. CDR1 is SGHRS and CDR2 is YFSETQ in the germline V gene. The DNA for the CDR3 is TGCGCCAGCAGCTTGGCAGGGACAGGGGGGTACGAGCAGTACTTC. Translated, it gives CASSLAGTGGYEQYF.

The chain recombines TRBV7-9 with TRBJ2-2, with a weak D call TRBD2 (5 bases). V lost 5 bases to trimming and J lost 10 bases, with 14 bases between them. CDR1 and CDR2 from the germline V gene are SEHNR and FQNEAQ (reference sequence). This CDR3 has 13 residues. The CDR3 DNA reads TGTGCCAGCAGCCCGTCGGGGAGAGAGGAGCTGTTTTTT. Amino acids: CASSPSGREELFF. The full variable domain, rest sourced from reference TRBV7-9 and TRBJ2-2, is DTGVSQNPRHKITKRGQNVTFRCDPISEHNRLYWYRQTLGQGPEFLTYFQNEAQLEKSRLLSDRFSAERPKGSFSTLEIQRTEQGDSAMYLCASSPSGREELFFGEGSRLTVL.

In this sample, this clone turned up once. CDR3 DNA sequence: TGTGCCAGCAGCGCCCTAGCGGGGGGGAACACCGGGGAGCTGTTTTTT. As protein: CASSALAGGNTGELFF. V and J are TRBV7-3 and TRBJ2-2; TRBD2 matches 11 bases. Trimming removed 5 bases from V and 1 base from J; junction bases left unmatched: 3. The CDR3 consists of 16 residues. Per the germline V gene, CDR1 is SGHTA and CDR2 is FQGTGA.

In its sample, this clone was seen a few times. This rearrangement joins TRBV6-6 to TRBJ1-2, with D hard to call. Per germline, CDR1 MNHNY and CDR2 SVGAGI (reference sequence). This CDR3 comprises 12 residues. The V gene lost 5 bases and the J gene lost 0 bases, with 4 bases spanning the gap. The CDR3 loop reads CASSIANYGYTF. The CDR3 nucleotides are TGTGCCAGCAGTATAGCTAACTATGGCTACACCTTC.

The chain links TRBV6-1 to TRBJ1-5; a possible D gene is TRBD1 (5 bases). Germline CDR1 is MNHNS and CDR2 is SASEGT. V was clipped by 4 bases and J by 5 bases, with 12 bases between them. The CDR3 has 14 residues. The CDR3 DNA sequence: TGTGCCAGCAGTGGAGACAGTTCCCATCAGCCCCAGCATTTT. It is translated as CASSGDSSHQPQHF.

V gene TRBV7-8 combines with J gene TRBJ1-5; TRBD1 matches 7 bases. Unmatched junction bases numbered 6, after V lost 5 bases and J lost 8 bases. Per the germline V gene, CDR1 is SGHVS and CDR2 is FQNEAQ. The length of the CDR3 is 13 residues. DNA of the CDR3: TGTGCCAGCAGCGGGACAGTTGAGGAGCCCCAGCATTTT. As protein: CASSGTVEEPQHF.

This clone was seen a handful of times. The gene calls are TRBV10-3 and TRBJ2-3; the match to TRBD2 covers 13 bases. Germline V gives CDR1 ENHRY, CDR2 SYGVKD. This CDR3 comprises 16 residues. Unmatched junction bases numbered 8, after V lost 3 bases and J lost 8 bases. The CDR3 here is CAISDGTSGDRGTQYF. CDR3 sequence (DNA): TGTGCCATCAGTGACGGGACTAGCGGGGACAGGGGTACGCAGTATTTT.

The V call is TRBV6-5, the J call TRBJ2-7; a possible D gene is TRBD2 (6 bases). The V gene's germline CDR1 is MNHEY and CDR2 SVGAGI. The ends were cut back, 2 bases at V and 5 bases at J, with 13 bases in the middle. The length of the CDR3 is 14 residues. The CDR3 is CASSYAGTSDEQYF. DNA for the CDR3: TGTGCCAGCAGTTACGCTGGGACTTCCGACGAGCAGTACTTC.

This clone appeared once. The chain uses TRBV5-1 and TRBJ1-1; no clear D gene. The CDR3 runs 14 residues. CDR1 and CDR2 from the germline V gene are SGHRS and YFSETQ. V was trimmed by 0 bases and J by 6 bases, leaving 12 bases between them. CDR3 DNA sequence: TGCGCCAGCAGCTTGGTCCCAGGCGTCCCTGAAGCTTTCTTT. It translates to CASSLVPGVPEAFF. The full variable domain, completed using reference TRBV5-1 and TRBJ1-1, is KAGVTQTPRYLIKTRGQQVTLSCSPISGHRSVSWYQQTPGQGLQFLFEYFSETQRNKGNFPGRFSGRQFSNSRSEMNVSTLELGDSALYLCASSLVPGVPEAFFGQGTRLTVV.

V and J are TRBV6-5 and TRBJ2-1, with D unclear. The V end lost 6 bases, the J end lost 3 bases, and 6 bases lay between the germline ends. Looked up from germline, CDR1 is MNHEY and CDR2 is SVGAGI. This CDR3 has 12 amino acids. The CDR3 spells CASSSYYNEQFF. DNA for the CDR3: TGTGCCAGCAGCTCCTACTACAATGAGCAGTTCTTC.

This clone was counted once. This chain connects TRBV9 to TRBJ1-1; no clear D. Germline V lookup: CDR1 SGDLS, CDR2 YYNGEE. V was trimmed by 0 bases and J by 3 bases, leaving 3 bases between them. The CDR3 runs to 12 residues. Here the CDR3 reads CASSVGDTEAFF. DNA of the CDR3: TGTGCCAGCAGCGTAGGAGACACTGAAGCTTTCTTT.